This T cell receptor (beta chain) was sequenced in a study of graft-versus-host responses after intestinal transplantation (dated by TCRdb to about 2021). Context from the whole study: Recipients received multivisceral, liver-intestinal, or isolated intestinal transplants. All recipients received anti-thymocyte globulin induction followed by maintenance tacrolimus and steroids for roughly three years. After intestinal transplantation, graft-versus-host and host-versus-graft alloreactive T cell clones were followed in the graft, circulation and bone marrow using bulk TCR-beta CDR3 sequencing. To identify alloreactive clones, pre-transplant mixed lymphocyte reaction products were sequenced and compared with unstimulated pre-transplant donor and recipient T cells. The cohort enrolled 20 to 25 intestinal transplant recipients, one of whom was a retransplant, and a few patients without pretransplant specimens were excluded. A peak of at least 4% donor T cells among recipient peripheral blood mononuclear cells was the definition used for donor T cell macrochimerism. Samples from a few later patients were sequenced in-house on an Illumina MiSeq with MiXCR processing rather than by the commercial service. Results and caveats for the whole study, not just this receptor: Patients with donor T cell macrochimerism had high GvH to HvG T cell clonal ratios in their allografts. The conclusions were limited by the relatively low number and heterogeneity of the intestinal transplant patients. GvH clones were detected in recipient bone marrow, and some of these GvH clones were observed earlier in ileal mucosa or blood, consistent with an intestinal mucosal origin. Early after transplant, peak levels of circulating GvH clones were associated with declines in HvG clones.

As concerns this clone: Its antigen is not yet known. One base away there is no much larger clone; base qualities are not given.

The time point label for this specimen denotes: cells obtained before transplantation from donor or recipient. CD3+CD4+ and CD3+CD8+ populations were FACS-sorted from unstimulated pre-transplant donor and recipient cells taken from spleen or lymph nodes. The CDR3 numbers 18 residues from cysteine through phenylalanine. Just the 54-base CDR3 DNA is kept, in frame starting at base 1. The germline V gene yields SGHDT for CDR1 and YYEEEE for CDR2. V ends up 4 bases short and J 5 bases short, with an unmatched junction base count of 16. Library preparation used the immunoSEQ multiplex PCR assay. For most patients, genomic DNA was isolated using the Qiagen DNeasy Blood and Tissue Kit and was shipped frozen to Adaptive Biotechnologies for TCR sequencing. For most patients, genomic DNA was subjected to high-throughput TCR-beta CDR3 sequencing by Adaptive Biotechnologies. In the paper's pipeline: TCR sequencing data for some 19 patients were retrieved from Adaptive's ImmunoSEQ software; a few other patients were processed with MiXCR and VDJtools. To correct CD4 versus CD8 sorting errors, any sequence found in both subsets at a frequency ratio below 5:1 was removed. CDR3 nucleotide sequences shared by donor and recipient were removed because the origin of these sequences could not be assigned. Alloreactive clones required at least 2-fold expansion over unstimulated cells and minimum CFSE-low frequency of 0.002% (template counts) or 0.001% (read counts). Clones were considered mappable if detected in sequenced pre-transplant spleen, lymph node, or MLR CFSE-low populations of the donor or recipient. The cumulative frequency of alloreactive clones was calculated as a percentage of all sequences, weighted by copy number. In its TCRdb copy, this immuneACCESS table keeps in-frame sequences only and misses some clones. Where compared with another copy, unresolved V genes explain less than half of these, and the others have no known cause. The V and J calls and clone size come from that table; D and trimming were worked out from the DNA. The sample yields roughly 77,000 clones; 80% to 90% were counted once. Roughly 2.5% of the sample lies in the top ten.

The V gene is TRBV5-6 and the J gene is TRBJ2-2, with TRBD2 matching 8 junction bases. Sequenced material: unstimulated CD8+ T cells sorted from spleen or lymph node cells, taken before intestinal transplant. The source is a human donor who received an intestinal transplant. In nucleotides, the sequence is TGTGCCAGCAGCCCGATGGTCCCCCGGGAGGGAAGGACCGGGGAGCTGTTTTTT. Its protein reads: CASSPMVPREGRTGELFF.